This TCR beta chain was identified during a study of T cell responses to AZD1222 COVID-19 vaccine. Clones were sequenced by immunoSEQ multiplex PCR, and TCRdb holds only the in-frame ones, with some missing. The data contain about 83,000 clones, approximately 90% of them seen just once; the ten biggest clones take up about 29%. V was clipped by 6 bases and J by 3 bases; unmatched bases: 10. CDR1 and CDR2 (germline): MNHEY, SVGAGI. This CDR3 has 15 residues. This material consisted of peripheral blood, taken 28 days after the second AZD1222 dose. The TCR sequence derives from an adult who received the AZD1222 COVID-19 vaccine. The V call is TRBV6-5, the J call TRBJ1-2, with 7 bases that match TRBD1. CDR3 DNA: TGTGCCAGCAGGTCACCGGGACAGACCTACTATGGCTACACCTTC. It encodes CASRSPGQTYYGYTF.